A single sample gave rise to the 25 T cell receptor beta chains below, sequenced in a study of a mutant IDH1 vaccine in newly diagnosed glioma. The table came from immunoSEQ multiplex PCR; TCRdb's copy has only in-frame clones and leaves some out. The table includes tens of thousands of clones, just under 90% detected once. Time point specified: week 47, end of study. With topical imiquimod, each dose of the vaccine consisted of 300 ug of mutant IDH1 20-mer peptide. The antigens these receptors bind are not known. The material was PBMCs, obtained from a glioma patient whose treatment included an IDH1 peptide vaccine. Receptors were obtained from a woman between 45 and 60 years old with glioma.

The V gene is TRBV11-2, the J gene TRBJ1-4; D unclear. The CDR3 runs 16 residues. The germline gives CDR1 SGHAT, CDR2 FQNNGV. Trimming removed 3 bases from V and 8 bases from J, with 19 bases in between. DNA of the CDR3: TGTGCCAGCAGCTTGGTAGGGCTATCCCCCAAGGAAAAACTGTTTTTT. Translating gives CASSLVGLSPKEKLFF.

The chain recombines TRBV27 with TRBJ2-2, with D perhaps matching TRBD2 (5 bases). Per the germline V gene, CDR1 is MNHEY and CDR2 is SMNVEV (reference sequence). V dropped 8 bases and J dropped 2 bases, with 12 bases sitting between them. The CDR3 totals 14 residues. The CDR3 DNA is TGTGCCAGCGGACTCCGGGCCAACACCGGGGAGCTGTTTTTT. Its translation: CASGLRANTGELFF.

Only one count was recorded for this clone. CDR3 sequence reads: CASNNDRIRETQYF. The CDR3 DNA follows: TGCGCCAGCAACAACGACAGGATCCGAGAGACCCAGTACTTC. The gene calls are TRBV5-1 and TRBJ2-5, with D possibly TRBD1 on 6 matching bases. CDR1 and CDR2 from the germline V gene are SGHRS and YFSETQ. Trimming pared 6 bases from V and 4 bases from J, leaving 16 bases between. The CDR3 has 14 residues.

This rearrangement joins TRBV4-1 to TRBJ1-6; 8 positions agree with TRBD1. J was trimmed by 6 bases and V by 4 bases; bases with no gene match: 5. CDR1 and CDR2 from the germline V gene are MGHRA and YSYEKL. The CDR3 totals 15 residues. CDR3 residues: CASSLQGAFNSPLHF. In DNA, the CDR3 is TGCGCCAGCAGCCTGCAGGGGGCATTTAATTCACCCCTCCACTTT.

CDR3 amino acids: CASSQDPSGNSYEQYF. The CDR3 DNA sequence: TGCGCCAGCAGCCAAGATCCCAGCGGGAACTCCTACGAGCAGTACTTC. The chain couples TRBV4-1 to TRBJ2-7, with TRBD2 matching over 7 bases. The ends lost 0 bases at V and 0 bases at J; junction bases unmatched: 5. The CDR3 totals 16 residues. In germline, CDR1 is MGHRA, CDR2 YSYEKL.

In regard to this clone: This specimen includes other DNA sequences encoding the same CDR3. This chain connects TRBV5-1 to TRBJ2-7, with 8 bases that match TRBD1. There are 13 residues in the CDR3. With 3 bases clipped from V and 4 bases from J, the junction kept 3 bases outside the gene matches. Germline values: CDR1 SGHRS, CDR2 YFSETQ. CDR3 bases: TGCGCCAGCAGCTGGGGGACAGGTTACGAGCAGTACTTC. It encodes CASSWGTGYEQYF.

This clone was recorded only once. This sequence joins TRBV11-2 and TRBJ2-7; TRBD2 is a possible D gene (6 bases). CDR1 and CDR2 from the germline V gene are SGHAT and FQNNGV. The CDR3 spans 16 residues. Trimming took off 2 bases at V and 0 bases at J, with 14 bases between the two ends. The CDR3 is CASSLLVAASSYEQYF. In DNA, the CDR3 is TGTGCCAGCAGCTTACTAGTAGCGGCCAGCTCCTACGAGCAGTACTTC.

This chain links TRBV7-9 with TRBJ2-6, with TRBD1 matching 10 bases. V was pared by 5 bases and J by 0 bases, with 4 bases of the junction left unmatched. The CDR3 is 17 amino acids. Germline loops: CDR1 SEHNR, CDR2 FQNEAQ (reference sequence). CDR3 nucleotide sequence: TGTGCCAGCAGCCGTCGGACAGGGGGCTCTGGGGCCAACGTCCTGACTTTC. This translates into CASSRRTGGSGANVLTF.

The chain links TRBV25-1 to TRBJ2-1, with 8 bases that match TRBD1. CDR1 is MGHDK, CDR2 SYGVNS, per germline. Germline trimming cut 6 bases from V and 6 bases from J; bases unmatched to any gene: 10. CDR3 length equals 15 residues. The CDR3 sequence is CASSGPGQEINEQFF. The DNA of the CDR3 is TGTGCCAGCAGCGGGCCGGGACAGGAAATCAATGAGCAGTTCTTC.

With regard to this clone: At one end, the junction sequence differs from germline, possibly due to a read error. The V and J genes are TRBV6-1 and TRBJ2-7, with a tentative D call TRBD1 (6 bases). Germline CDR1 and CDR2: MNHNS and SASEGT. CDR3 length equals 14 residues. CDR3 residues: CASSEAYRDGERYF. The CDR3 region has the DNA TGTGCCAGCAGTGAAGCTTACAGGGATGGCGAGCGGTACTTC.

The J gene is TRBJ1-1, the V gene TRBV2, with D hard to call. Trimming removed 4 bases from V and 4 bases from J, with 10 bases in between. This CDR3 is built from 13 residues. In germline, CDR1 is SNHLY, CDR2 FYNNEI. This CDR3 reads CASSVPWGTEAFF. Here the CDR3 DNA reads TGTGCCAGCAGTGTTCCGTGGGGCACTGAAGCTTTCTTT.

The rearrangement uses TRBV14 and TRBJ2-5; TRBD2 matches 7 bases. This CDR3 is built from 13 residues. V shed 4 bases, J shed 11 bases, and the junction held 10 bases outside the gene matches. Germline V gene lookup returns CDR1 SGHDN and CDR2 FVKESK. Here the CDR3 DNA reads TGTGCCAGCAGCCCTGGGACTATAGGAGAGCAGTACTTC. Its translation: CASSPGTIGEQYF.

The CDR3 spells CASSYSGLAGEEQFF. CDR3 coding DNA: TGCGCCAGCAGCTATTCGGGACTAGCGGGAGAAGAGCAGTTCTTC. The rearrangement joins TRBV5-1 to TRBJ2-1; 14 nucleotides line up with TRBD2. This CDR3 has 15 residues. Germline-derived CDR1 and CDR2 are SGHRS and YFSETQ. After removal of 3 bases from V and 10 bases from J, the junction contained 6 bases not matched to a gene.

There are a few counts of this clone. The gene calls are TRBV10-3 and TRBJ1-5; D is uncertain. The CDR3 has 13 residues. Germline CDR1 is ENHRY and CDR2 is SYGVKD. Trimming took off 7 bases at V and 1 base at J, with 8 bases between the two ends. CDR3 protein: CAITAESNQPQHF. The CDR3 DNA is TGTGCCATCACCGCAGAGAGCAATCAGCCCCAGCATTTT.

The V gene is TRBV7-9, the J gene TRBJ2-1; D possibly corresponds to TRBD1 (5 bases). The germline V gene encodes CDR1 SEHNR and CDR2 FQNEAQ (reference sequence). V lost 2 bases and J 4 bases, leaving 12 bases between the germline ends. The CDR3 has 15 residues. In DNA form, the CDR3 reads TGTGCCAGCAGCTTAAGGTCAGGGATTTACAATGAGCAGTTCTTC. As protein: CASSLRSGIYNEQFF.

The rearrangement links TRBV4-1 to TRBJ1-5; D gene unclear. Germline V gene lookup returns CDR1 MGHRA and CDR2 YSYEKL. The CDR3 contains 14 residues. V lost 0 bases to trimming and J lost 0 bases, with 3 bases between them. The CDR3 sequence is CASSQEYSNQPQHF. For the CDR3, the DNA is TGCGCCAGCAGCCAAGAATATAGCAATCAGCCCCAGCATTTT.

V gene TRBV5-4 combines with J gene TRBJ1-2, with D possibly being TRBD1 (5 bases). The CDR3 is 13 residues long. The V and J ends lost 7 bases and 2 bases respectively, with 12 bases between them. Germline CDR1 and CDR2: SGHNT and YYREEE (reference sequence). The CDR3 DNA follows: TGTGCCAGCGGGTGGCAGGGAAACTATGGCTACACCTTC. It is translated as CASGWQGNYGYTF.

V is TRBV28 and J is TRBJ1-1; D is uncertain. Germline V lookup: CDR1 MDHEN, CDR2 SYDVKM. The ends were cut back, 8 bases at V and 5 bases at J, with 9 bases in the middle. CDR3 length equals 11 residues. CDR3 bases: TGTGCCAGCGGAAGGGAAACTGAAGCTTTCTTT. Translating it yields CASGRETEAFF.

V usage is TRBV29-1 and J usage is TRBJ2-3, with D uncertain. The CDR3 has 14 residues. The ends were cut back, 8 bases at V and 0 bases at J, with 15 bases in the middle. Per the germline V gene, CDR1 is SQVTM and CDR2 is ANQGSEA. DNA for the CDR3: TGCAGCTTCTTGAAAGACCATAGCACAGATACGCAGTATTTT. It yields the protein CSFLKDHSTDTQYF.

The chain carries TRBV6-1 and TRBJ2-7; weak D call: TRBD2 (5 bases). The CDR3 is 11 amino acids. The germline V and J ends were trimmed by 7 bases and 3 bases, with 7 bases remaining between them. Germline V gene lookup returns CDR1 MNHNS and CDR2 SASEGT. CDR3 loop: CASTGSYEQYF. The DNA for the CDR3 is TGTGCCAGCACGGGGAGCTACGAGCAGTACTTC.

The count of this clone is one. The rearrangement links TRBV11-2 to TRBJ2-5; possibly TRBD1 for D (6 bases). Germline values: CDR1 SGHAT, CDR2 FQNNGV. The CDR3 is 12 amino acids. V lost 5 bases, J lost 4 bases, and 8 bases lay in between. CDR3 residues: CASSRGGETQYF. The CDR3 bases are TGTGCCAGCAGCCGAGGGGGAGAGACCCAGTACTTC. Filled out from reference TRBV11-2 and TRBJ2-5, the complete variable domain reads EAGVAQSPRYKIIEKRQSVAFWCNPISGHATLYWYQQILGQGPKLLIQFQNNGVVDDSQLPKDRFSAERLKGVDSTLKIQPAKLEDSAVYLCASSRGGETQYFGPGTRLLVL.

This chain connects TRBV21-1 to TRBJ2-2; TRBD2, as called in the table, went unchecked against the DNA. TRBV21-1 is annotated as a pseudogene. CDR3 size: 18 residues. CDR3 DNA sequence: TGTGCCAGCAGCGAGAGACTAGCGGGAGGGGAAAACACCGGGGAGCTGTTTTTT. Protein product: CASSERLAGGENTGELFF.

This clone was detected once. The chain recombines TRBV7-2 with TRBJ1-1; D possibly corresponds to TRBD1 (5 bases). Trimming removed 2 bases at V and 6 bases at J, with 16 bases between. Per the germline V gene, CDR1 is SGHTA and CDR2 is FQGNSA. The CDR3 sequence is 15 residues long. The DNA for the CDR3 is TGTGCCAGCAGCTTATGGTCGGGGCGGGGGGCTGAAGCTTTCTTT. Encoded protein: CASSLWSGRGAEAFF.

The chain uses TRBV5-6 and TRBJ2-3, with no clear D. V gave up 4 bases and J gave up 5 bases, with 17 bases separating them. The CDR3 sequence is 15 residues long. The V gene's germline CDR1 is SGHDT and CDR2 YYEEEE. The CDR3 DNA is TGTGCCAGCAGCCCGCCGGGTCTGCGAGTAGATACGCAGTATTTT. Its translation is CASSPPGLRVDTQYF.

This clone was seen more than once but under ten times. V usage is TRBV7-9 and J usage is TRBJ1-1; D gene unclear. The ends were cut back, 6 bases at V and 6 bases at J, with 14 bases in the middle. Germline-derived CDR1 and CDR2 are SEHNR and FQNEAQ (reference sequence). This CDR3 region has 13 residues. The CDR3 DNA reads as TGTGCCAGCAGTCGTCGGGAGGGCTCTGAAGCTTTCTTT. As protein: CASSRREGSEAFF.